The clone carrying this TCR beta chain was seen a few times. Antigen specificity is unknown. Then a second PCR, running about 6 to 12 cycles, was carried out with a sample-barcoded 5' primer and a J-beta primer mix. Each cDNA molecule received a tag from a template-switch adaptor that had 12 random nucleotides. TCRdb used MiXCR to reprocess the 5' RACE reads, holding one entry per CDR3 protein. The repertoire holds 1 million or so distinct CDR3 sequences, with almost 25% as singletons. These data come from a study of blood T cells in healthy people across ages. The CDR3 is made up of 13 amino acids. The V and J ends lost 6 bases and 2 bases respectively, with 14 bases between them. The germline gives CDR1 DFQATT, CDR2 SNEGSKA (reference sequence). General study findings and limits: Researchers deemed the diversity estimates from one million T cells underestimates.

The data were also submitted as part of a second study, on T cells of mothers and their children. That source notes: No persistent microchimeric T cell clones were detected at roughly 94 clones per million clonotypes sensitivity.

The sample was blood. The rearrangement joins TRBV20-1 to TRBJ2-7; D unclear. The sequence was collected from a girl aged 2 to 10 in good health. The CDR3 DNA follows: TGCAGTGCCCCCGGGCACGAGCCCTACGAGCAGTACTTC. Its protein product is CSAPGHEPYEQYF.